This TCR beta chain was captured in a study of T cell responses to AZD1222 COVID-19 vaccine. Study-level results: Repertoire samples came only from after the peak T cell response. Nearly half of spike-specific TCRs reportedly go after variant regions that carry no mutations. White British ancestry dominated among donors, who included more females, and clonal diversity was possibly underestimated.

TCRdb's copy holds only in-frame clones and misses some; the assay was immunoSEQ multiplex PCR. The repertoire consists of 150,000 or so clones, with about 92% occurring once and the leading ten covering 18%. Looked up from germline, CDR1 is SGHRS and CDR2 is YFSETQ. This CDR3 is built from 14 residues. The V and J ends lost 4 bases and 1 base, in that order; junction bases with no gene match: 3. Concerning this clone: No antigen is known for it.

The genes are TRBV5-1 and TRBJ2-5; the match to TRBD2 covers 8 bases. The sample was peripheral blood, taken on day 0 of AZD1222 vaccination. This receptor was taken from an adult in good health. The CDR3 region has the DNA TGCGCCAGCAGCCTAGCGGGCTTCCAAGAGACCCAGTACTTC. Amino acids: CASSLAGFQETQYF.